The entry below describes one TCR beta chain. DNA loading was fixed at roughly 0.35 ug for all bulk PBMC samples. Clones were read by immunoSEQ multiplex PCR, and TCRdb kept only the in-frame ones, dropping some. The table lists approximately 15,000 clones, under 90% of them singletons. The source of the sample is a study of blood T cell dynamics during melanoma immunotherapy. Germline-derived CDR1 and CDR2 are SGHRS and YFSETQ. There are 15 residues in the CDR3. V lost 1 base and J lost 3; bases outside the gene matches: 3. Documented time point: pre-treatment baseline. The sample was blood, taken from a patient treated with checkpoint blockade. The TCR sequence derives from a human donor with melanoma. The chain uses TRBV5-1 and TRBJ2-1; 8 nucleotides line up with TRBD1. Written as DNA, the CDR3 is TGCGCCAGCAGCTTGACAGGGGGATACTACAATGAGCAGTTCTTC. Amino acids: CASSLTGGYYNEQFF. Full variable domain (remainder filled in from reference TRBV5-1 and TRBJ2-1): KAGVTQTPRYLIKTRGQQVTLSCSPISGHRSVSWYQQTPGQGLQFLFEYFSETQRNKGNFPGRFSGRQFSNSRSEMNVSTLELGDSALYLCASSLTGGYYNEQFFGPGTRLTVL.